One T cell receptor beta chain is described in this entry. Its target is not known. CDR3 size: 12 residues. Trimming took off 0 bases at V and 9 bases at J, with 9 bases between the two ends. Germline V lookup: CDR1 SGHNT, CDR2 YYREEE (reference sequence). This table comes from immunoSEQ multiplex PCR, and its TCRdb copy is limited to in-frame clones, with some not included. This sample has approximately 25,000 clones, with roughly 82% found just once. These data come from a study of lymphopenia after photon versus proton radiotherapy. The study, taken as a whole, reports: After lymphocyte nadir, photon-treated repertoires showed oligoclonal expansion, especially CD8+ Temra.

The V and J genes are TRBV5-4 and TRBJ1-1; D not resolved. Sample: peripheral blood, taken from a patient treated with proton-based radiotherapy. This clonotype originated in a woman aged 65 to 85 with pancreatic cancer. The CDR3 is CASSLAAGKAFF. The CDR3 DNA follows: TGTGCCAGCAGCTTGGCCGCAGGTAAAGCTTTCTTT.